The table lists the clone carrying this T cell receptor (beta chain) with a count of one. Its antigen is as yet unknown. Germline and junction disagree at one end, which may indicate a read error. These data come from a study of cytomegalovirus exposure and HLA in healthy donors. Study results and limitations: TCR beta chain V- and J-gene trimming was linked, in a later analysis, to a missense variant in DCLRE1C. The CMV antigen specificity of a few CMV-associated chains was confirmed through in vitro analysis.

The CDR3 totals 13 residues. Germline CDR1 and CDR2: MNHEY and SVGAGI. The PCR ran on 60 Vbeta and 13 Jbeta primers. TCRdb keeps only in-frame clones here, not all; method: immunoSEQ multiplex PCR. The sample shows about 70,000 clones, around 70% of them seen only once. V and J are TRBV6-5 and TRBJ1-4; D may be TRBD1 (5 bases). The material sequenced was PBMCs. The sequence came from a human donor in good health. The CDR3 here is CASSYGQREKLVF. The CDR3 nucleotides are TGTGCCAGCAGTTATGGACAACGAGAAAAACTGGTTTTT.